This T cell receptor beta chain comes out of a study of blood T cells in healthy people across ages (dated by TCRdb to the mid-2010s). As for the study more broadly: Template switching captured roughly one uniquely barcoded TCR beta cDNA molecule per two T cells in model experiments. To avoid experimental bias, donors of different ages were spread randomly across the sequencing lanes. For two donors (one aged 18 to 29 and one aged 80 or older), the study analyzed two additional independent replicas of 1 million unique cDNA reads from the same blood draw. The donors were split into four age groups: young (average 16 years), middle-aged (39), aged (over 55) and long-lived (about 82). To track age-related changes in TCR beta repertoire diversity, the study relied on deep sequencing normalized with unique cDNA molecular identifiers. What the work shows at the level of the full study, not this receptor alone: Estimates of total diversity based on one million sequenced T cells were considered lower bounds and underestimates. Compared with the aged group, the long-lived group had more naive CD4+ T cells, fewer expanded clones and increased TCR diversity, a pattern suggesting age selection. As age increased, observed TCR beta diversity per million T cells dropped in a roughly linear way, and a significant reduction was already evident by age roughly 36. The CMV infection status of donors was not known, potentially confounding age-related changes in expanded clonotypes. Since profiling was done on bulk unsorted PBMCs, naive and antigen-experienced compartments could not be conclusively compared. There was a strong correlation between observed TCR beta diversity and the percentage of naive T cells measured by flow cytometry.

Concerning this clonotype itself: Its cognate antigen has yet to be identified. The input lacks base qualities; no much larger clone sits a single base away.

The donors were 40 or so Caucasian individuals from Russia, aged roughly 6 to 100 years, who were systemically healthy. Each donor gave roughly 9.5 milliliters of peripheral blood, collected into EDTA-treated Vacutainer tubes. PBMCs were isolated by Ficoll-Paque density-gradient centrifugation, with at least 6 million obtained per sample. Total RNA was extracted from PBMCs with Trizol reagent, with at least 5 micrograms obtained per sample. Naive CD45RAhigh/CD27high T cell percentages were measured by flow cytometry on a PBMC aliquot from every donor. To prepare the library, 5' RACE was applied. Data came from an Illumina HiSeq 2500. A second PCR of about 7 to 12 cycles was performed with a sample-barcoded 5' primer and a J-beta primer mix. A unique molecular identifier was introduced onto each TCR beta cDNA molecule by a template-switch 5' adaptor carrying 12 random nucleotides. Each sample yielded at least 3 million CDR3-containing paired-end reads. The Mint cDNA synthesis kit, primed by a TRBC-specific oligonucleotide, was used to synthesize first-strand cDNA from all RNA. All cDNA was treated with uracil-DNA glycosylase and then went through a first 18-cycle PCR with the universal primers M1SS and BC2_uni_R. On the study's bioinformatics: For normalization, 1 million high-quality reads, each with a distinct molecular identifier, were randomly selected from each sample. Reads sharing molecular identifiers were discarded rather than binned into consensus sequences. MiTCR, with a Q25 quality threshold and the strictest error-elimination algorithm, was used for CDR3 identification, clonotype clustering and error correction. A nonparametric unseen species model using Euler transformation provided a lower-bound estimate of total TCR beta diversity. TCRdb reprocessed the public reads (quality trimming at Q25 with fastp, clone calling with MiXCR) and kept in-frame beta chains. Records with the same CDR3 protein are collapsed into one entry carrying the most frequent genes and DNA. The V and J calls follow TCRdb's processing rather than the paper's. The sample table holds roughly 830,000 distinct CDR3 sequences, of which about 59% were seen once. Clones ranked in the top ten supply about a quarter of the sample.

The TCR comes from a young man in good health. Sequencing was carried out using blood.

The CDR3 in this case is CASSQDRQQGPGTDTQYF. Here is the DNA: TGTGCCAGCAGCCAAGATCGCCAACAGGGGCCGGGGACAGATACGCAGTATTTT. The receptor chain draws on TRBV4-2 and TRBJ2-3, and 7 bases in between align with TRBD1. Compared with germline, V lacks 0 bases and J lacks 3 bases; bases without a gene match: 12. Based on the germline V gene, the CDR1 and CDR2 sequences are LGHNA and YNFKEQ. The CDR3 sequence holds 18 residues, the cysteine and phenylalanine included. CDR3 DNA only is kept here, 54 bases in frame from base 1.